These T cell receptor beta chains were read from a single sample in a study of CD8 T cells in ankylosing spondylitis. TCRdb re-called the 5' RACE reads with MiXCR, one entry per CDR3 protein. This repertoire shows fewer than 250,000 distinct CDR3 sequences, around 17% found once; its top ten account for about 42%. The sample comprised blood, either unsorted or a sorted T cell fraction (not recorded which). These receptor sequences come from a male donor with ankylosing spondylitis. CDR3s leave out the opening cysteine and the closing phenylalanine or tryptophan.

TRBV7-9 ASSSLTERGTEAF
TRBV20-1 SAGAAMNTEAF
TRBV12-3/TRBV12-4 ASSLSSGQGDYGYT
TRBV20-1 RSRWGRGTVTDTQY
TRBV12-3/TRBV12-4 ASSSRGEADEQY
TRBV15 ATSSTGPSDEQF
TRBV5-6 ASRGQGGTGELF
TRBV4-2 ASSQDQFSNQPQH
TRBV29-1 STGQGNAQY
TRBV29-1 SVQGLAGVIYEQY